This T cell receptor beta chain was recovered during a study of post-analysis software for immune sequencing data. Study-level background: Disease courses included relapsing-remitting, secondary progressive and progressive-relapsing multiple sclerosis. Study conclusions and caveats: Normalized Chao1 diversity in multiple sclerosis patients fell significantly below that of controls. F measure showed strong co-clustering of same-batch samples. Higher frequency in patients than in controls was seen for 5 or 6 TRBV segments, with TRBV5-6, TRBV5-1 and TRBV20-1 among them.

This clonotype was seen more than once but under ten times. Its antigen is not identified. J was trimmed by 6 bases and V by 6 bases; bases with no gene match: 9. The CDR3 consists of 15 residues. Germline V gene data show CDR1 as SGHTA and CDR2 as FQGNSA. Sequencing libraries made from TCR beta cDNA carried unique molecular identifiers. TCRdb passed the PCR reads through MiXCR, listing each CDR3 protein once. The table lists hundreds of thousands of distinct CDR3 sequences, about 32% of them singletons. The sequenced sample consisted of blood. This chain links TRBV7-2 with TRBJ2-1; 9 bases line up with TRBD2. This TCR derives from a girl under 18 with multiple sclerosis. The CDR3 loop reads CASRFLAGVGNEQFF. CDR3 DNA sequence: TGTGCCAGCAGGTTTTTAGCGGGAGTGGGCAATGAGCAGTTCTTC.